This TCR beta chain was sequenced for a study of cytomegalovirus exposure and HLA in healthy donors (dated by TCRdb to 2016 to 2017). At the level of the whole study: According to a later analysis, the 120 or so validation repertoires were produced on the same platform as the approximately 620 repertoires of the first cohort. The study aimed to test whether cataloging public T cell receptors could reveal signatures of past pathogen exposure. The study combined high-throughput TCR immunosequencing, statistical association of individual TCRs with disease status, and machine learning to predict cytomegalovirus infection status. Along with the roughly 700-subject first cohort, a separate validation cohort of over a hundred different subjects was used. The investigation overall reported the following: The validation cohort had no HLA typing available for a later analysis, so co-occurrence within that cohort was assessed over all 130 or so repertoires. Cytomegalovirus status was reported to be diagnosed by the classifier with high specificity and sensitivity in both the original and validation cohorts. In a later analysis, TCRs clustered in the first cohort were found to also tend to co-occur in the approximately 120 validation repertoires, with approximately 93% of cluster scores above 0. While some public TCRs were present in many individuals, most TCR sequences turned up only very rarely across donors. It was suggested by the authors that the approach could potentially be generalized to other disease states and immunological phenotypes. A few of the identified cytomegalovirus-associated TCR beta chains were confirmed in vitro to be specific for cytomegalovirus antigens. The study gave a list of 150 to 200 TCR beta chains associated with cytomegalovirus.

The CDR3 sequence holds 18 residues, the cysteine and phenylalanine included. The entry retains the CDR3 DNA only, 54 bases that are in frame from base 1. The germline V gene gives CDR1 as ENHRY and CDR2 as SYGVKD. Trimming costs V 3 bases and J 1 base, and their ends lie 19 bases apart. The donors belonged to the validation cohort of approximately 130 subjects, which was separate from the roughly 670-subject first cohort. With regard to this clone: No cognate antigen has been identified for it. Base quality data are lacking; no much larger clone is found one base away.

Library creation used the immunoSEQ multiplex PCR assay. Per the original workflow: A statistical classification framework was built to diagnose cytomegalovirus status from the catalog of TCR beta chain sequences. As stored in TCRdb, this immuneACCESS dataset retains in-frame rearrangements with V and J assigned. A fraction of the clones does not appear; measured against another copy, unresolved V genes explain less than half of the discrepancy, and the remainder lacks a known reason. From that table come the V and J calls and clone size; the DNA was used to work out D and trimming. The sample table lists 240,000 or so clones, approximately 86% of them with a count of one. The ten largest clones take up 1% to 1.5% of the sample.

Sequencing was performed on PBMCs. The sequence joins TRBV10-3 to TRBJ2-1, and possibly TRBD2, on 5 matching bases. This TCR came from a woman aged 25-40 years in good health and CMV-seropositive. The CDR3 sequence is CAISESMPEASSYNEQFF. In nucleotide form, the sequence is TGTGCCATCAGTGAATCAATGCCGGAGGCTTCGTCCTACAATGAGCAGTTCTTC.